This TCR beta chain was identified during a study of blood T cell repertoires in COVID-19. Study details: Acute and convalescent COVID-19 specimens originated in the United States, Italy and Spain. The cDNA or gDNA used as material had been derived from T cells, B-cell-depleted T cells, or PBMCs.

Per the original data handling: Counts of nucleated cells, estimated from reference gene primer amplification, were obtained. TCRdb keeps only in-frame clones here, not all; method: immunoSEQ multiplex PCR. V and J calls plus clone size are reproduced from that table; the DNA served to infer D and trimming. Among about 160,000 clones listed, just over 85% were seen once. This clonotype was sampled from a man aged 65 to 85 with acute or convalescent COVID-19. The sequenced sample consisted of peripheral blood.

CDR3 region: CASSTNRVNEQYF. In nucleotides, the CDR3 is TGTGCCAGCAGTACCAACAGGGTTAACGAGCAGTACTTC. The genes are TRBV7-2 and TRBJ2-7, with a possible D match to TRBD1 (6 bases). Per germline, CDR1 SGHTA and CDR2 FQGNSA. V lost 6 bases and J lost 5, with 14 bases in between. The CDR3 extends over 13 amino acids.